This passage covers 31 T cell receptor beta chains from one sample sequenced in a study of T cells in women clearing cervical HPV infection. Clones were sequenced by immunoSEQ multiplex PCR, and TCRdb holds only the in-frame ones, with some missing. This table holds 30,000 to 40,000 clones. Specimen: blood buffy coat. These receptors were taken from a woman aged 18-70 years with a cervical HPV16 infection that either progressed to CIN3+ or cleared (not recorded which).

On this clone itself: The CDR3 extends 3 residues past the end of the read, so its final part is completed from the germline J gene. This chain links TRBV29-1 with TRBJ1-1; D call uncertain. Trimming took off 2 bases at V and 1 base at J, with 5 bases between the two ends. In germline, CDR1 is SQVTM, CDR2 ANQGSEA. This CDR3 has 12 residues. The part of the CDR3 DNA that was read is TGCAGCGTTGAACAGGAGAACACTGAA. It specifies CSVEQENTE. The CDR3 as a whole reads CSVEQENTEAFF.

With respect to this clone: The sequence runs out 3 residues before the end of the CDR3; the remainder is reconstructed from the germline J gene. The chain carries TRBV19 and TRBJ1-1, with 8 bases identical to TRBD1. The CDR3 sequence is 14 residues long. The germline gives CDR1 LNHDA, CDR2 SQIVND (reference sequence). The junction had 6 bases not matched to a gene; V was cut back by 5 bases and J by 4 bases. The CDR3 sequence is CASSPGGGVTEAFF. CDR3 DNA (partial): TGTGCCAGTAGTCCAGGGGGCGGGGTCACTGAA.

Worth noting for this clone: The CDR3 is cut off 3 residues early in the read; its end comes from the germline J gene. The chain recombines TRBV20-1 with TRBJ2-6, with TRBD2 identical over 7 bases. The CDR3 has 17 residues. Germline loops: CDR1 DFQATT, CDR2 SNEGSKA (reference sequence). After removal of 1 base from V and 0 bases from J, the junction contained 6 bases not matched to a gene. CDR3 sequence: CSARGTRGVSGANVLTF. The CDR3 DNA, read in part, is TGCAGTGCTAGAGGAACACGGGGGGTCTCTGGGGCCAACGTC.

Comments on this clone: The sequenced fragment ends 3 residues before the CDR3 boundary, so the rest is inferred from the germline J gene. The rearrangement links TRBV2 to TRBJ2-3, with 7 bases aligning to TRBD1. The germline V gene has CDR1 SNHLY and CDR2 FYNNEI. The CDR3 extends over 13 amino acids. CDR3: CASSGTGQETQYF. The DNA read from the CDR3 is TGTGCCAGCAGTGGGACAGGCCAAGAGACG.

Remarks on this clone: Read coverage stops 3 residues before the CDR3 terminus; the germline J gene supplies the remainder. V is TRBV6-2 or TRBV6-3 and J is TRBJ1-1, with TRBD1 matching over 9 bases. V gave up 7 bases and J gave up 7 bases; unmatched junction bases: 4. This CDR3 region has 12 residues. Germline V gene sequence: CDR1 MNHEY, CDR2 SVGEGT. Partial CDR3 DNA: TGTGCCAGCAACCCGGGACAGGGTGAA. Translation gives CASNPGQGE. The CDR3 reads in full as CASNPGQGEAFF.

About this clone itself: The CDR3 is cut off 3 residues early in the read; its end comes from the germline J gene. This chain connects TRBV29-1 to TRBJ1-2, with 7 bases that match TRBD1. The CDR3 covers 12 residues. The V gene end was trimmed by 5 bases and the J gene end by 6 bases; junction bases not matched to a gene: 6. CDR1 and CDR2 from the germline V gene are SQVTM and ANQGSEA. CDR3 DNA, as far as it was read: TGCAGCGTTCCCACAGGGGATAATGGC. It encodes CSVPTGDNG. The full CDR3 protein reads CSVPTGDNGYTF.

Comments on this clone: The read is 3 residues too short to cover the CDR3 end, so that end is filled in from the germline J gene. The chain carries TRBV10-1 and TRBJ1-1; the D is unclear. CDR1 is WNHNN, CDR2 SYGVQD, per germline (reference sequence). V was shortened by 0 bases and J by 1 base, with 9 bases between the two germline ends. This CDR3 has 15 amino acids. The CDR3 bases that were read are TGCGCCAGCAGTGAGTCGGCGGCCAAGAACACTGAA. Translated: CASSESAAKNTE. The entire CDR3 protein reads CASSESAAKNTEAFF.

Note on this clone: The read finishes 3 residues shy of the CDR3 end, and the germline J gene is used to complete it. The J gene is TRBJ2-5, the V gene TRBV12-3 or TRBV12-4, with 10 bases matching TRBD2. This CDR3 comprises 15 residues. V lost 5 bases and J lost 7; bases outside the gene matches: 10. The DNA read from the CDR3 is TGTGCCAGCAGTCCAAACCAGCGGGGGGGCTTGACC. This codes for CASSPNQRGGLT. The complete CDR3 protein is CASSPNQRGGLTQYF.

With regard to this clone: Read data end 3 residues before the CDR3 end; the end is taken from the germline J gene. The chain joins TRBV20-1 to TRBJ1-1; 8 bases map to TRBD1. Germline V CDR1 and CDR2: DFQATT, SNEGSKA (reference sequence). J lost 1 base, V lost 5 bases, and 6 bases had no gene match. This CDR3 has 14 amino acids. The part of the CDR3 DNA that was read is TGCAGTGCTGGGCAGGGGGCACAGAACACTGAA. Translating it yields CSAGQGAQNTE. Given in full, the CDR3 is CSAGQGAQNTEAFF.

A remark on this clone: The CDR3 end is not reached by the read, which stops 3 residues before it; the germline J gene fills it in. J is TRBJ1-1 and V is TRBV5-5; D gene unclear. This CDR3 contains 12 residues. From germline, CDR1 is SGHKS and CDR2 YYEKEE (reference sequence). The germline V and J ends were trimmed by 3 bases and 3 bases, with 6 bases remaining between them. CDR3 protein: CASSSGYTEAFF. The DNA read from the CDR3 is TGTGCCAGCAGCTCGGGGTACACTGAA.

To note about this clone: The read falls 3 residues short of the CDR3 end, and the missing part is taken from the germline J gene. The V and J genes are TRBV5-6 and TRBJ2-5; 9 bases match TRBD1. V was clipped by 4 bases and J by 5 bases; unmatched bases: 9. There are 15 residues in the CDR3. Germline CDR1 is SGHDT and CDR2 is YYEEEE. Incomplete CDR3 DNA: TGTGCCAGCAGCACCGGACAGGGGAGGGAGGAGACC. It yields the protein CASSTGQGREET. The entire CDR3 sequence reads CASSTGQGREETQYF. The whole variable domain, remainder taken from reference TRBV5-6 and TRBJ2-5, is DAGVTQSPTHLIKTRGQQVTLRCSPKSGHDTVSWYQQALGQGPQFIFQYYEEEERQRGNFPDRFSGHQFPNYSSELNVNALLLGDSALYLCASSTGQGREETQYFGPGTRLLVL.

In regard to this clone: At one end, the junction sequence differs from germline, possibly due to a read error. The sequence runs out 3 residues before the end of the CDR3; the remainder is reconstructed from the germline J gene. This sample includes further DNA sequences coding for the same CDR3. The gene calls are TRBV5-1 and TRBJ1-3, with 7 bases aligning to TRBD1. The V gene's germline CDR1 is SGHRS and CDR2 YFSETQ. CDR3 size: 14 residues. This CDR3 is CASGGGGSGNTIYF. The DNA read from the CDR3 is TGCGCCTCCGGAGGGGGCGGCTCTGGAAACACA.

Remarks on this clone: Read sequence stops 3 residues before the CDR3 end, and the germline J gene provides the missing end. J is TRBJ1-2 and V is TRBV18; D uncertain. Germline V gives CDR1 KGHSH, CDR2 LQKENI. CDR3 size: 14 residues. The covered CDR3 bases are TGTGCCAGCTCACCACCGTCCCGAACCTACGAC. Its translation: CASSPPSRTYD. The full CDR3 protein is CASSPPSRTYDYTF.

A note on this clone: Read data end 3 residues before the CDR3 end; the end is taken from the germline J gene. This chain links TRBV20-1 with TRBJ2-2; 10 nucleotides match TRBD2. V dropped 5 bases and J dropped 4; count of bases not matched to a gene: 13. This CDR3 spans 17 amino acids. Looked up from germline, CDR1 is DFQATT and CDR2 is SNEGSKA (reference sequence). CDR3 bases read: TGCAGTGCTGCAAGCGGGGGGGCCTCTTTAAGCACCGGGGAG. This gives the protein CSAASGGASLSTGE. The entire CDR3 protein reads CSAASGGASLSTGELFF.

A word on this clone: The read comes to an end 3 residues before the CDR3 does, leaving the germline J gene to fill in the end. This rearrangement joins TRBV5-6 to TRBJ2-5; D ambiguous. This CDR3 has 13 amino acids. Germline CDR1 reads SGHDT; CDR2 reads YYEEEE. V dropped 2 bases and J dropped 4 bases, with 9 bases sitting between them. The CDR3 loop reads CASSFLVVETQYF. Partial CDR3 DNA: TGTGCCAGCAGCTTTCTAGTGGTAGAGACC.

In the case of this clone: The read terminates 3 residues before the CDR3 end, so the remaining end is supplied by the germline J gene. The chain combines TRBV7-3 with TRBJ2-3; possible D gene TRBD1, 5 bases. V was clipped by 6 bases and J by 4 bases, with 14 bases between them. Per the germline V gene, CDR1 is SGHTA and CDR2 is FQGTGA. The CDR3 has 14 amino acids. CDR3 amino acids: CASSSGIFPDTQYF. The sequenced CDR3 bases are TGTGCCAGCAGTTCAGGGATCTTCCCAGATACG.

Worth noting for this clone: The sequence runs out 3 residues before the end of the CDR3; the remainder is reconstructed from the germline J gene. This chain joins TRBV19 and TRBJ2-2; TRBD1 agrees at 9 bases. J was trimmed by 7 bases and V by 3 bases; bases with no gene match: 9. The CDR3 sequence is 16 residues long. Germline V gene lookup returns CDR1 LNHDA and CDR2 SQIVND (reference sequence). CDR3 DNA (partial): TGTGCCAGTAGTATTCCCTCCGGGACAGGGTTCGGGGAG. Translating it yields CASSIPSGTGFGE. The whole CDR3 reads CASSIPSGTGFGELFF.

Comment on this clone: The CDR3 end falls 3 residues outside the read, so it is completed with the germline J gene. The genes are TRBV6-4 and TRBJ1-1, with D possibly matching TRBD1 (6 bases). Germline V gene lookup returns CDR1 MRHNA and CDR2 SNTAGT. The CDR3 covers 13 residues. The V gene lost 5 bases and the J gene lost 0 bases, with 7 bases spanning the gap. CDR3: CASSWTVNTEAFF. The part of the CDR3 DNA that was read is TGTGCCAGCAGTTGGACAGTGAACACTGAA.

As concerns this clone: The CDR3 end is not reached by the read, which stops 3 residues before it; the germline J gene fills it in. V gene TRBV20-1 combines with J gene TRBJ2-7, with a tentative D call TRBD2 (5 bases). Germline CDR1 is DFQATT and CDR2 is SNEGSKA (reference sequence). Trimming shortened V by 7 bases and J by 1 base, and 11 bases separated the two germline ends. This CDR3 has 12 amino acids. CDR3 in amino acids: CSGKRSSYEQYF. The DNA read from the CDR3 is TGCAGTGGGAAGCGGTCTTCCTACGAG.

CDR3 sequence: CASSRTRDRGNIYGYTF. The CDR3 bases that were read are TGTGCCAGTAGCCGCACCCGGGACAGGGGAAATATCTATGGC. The chain couples TRBV19 to TRBJ1-2, with 10 bases matching TRBD1. The read terminates 3 residues ahead of where the CDR3 ends, so the germline J gene completes it. V trimming: 6 bases; J trimming: 4 bases; junction bases outside the gene matches: 14. The CDR3 totals 17 residues. Germline loops: CDR1 LNHDA, CDR2 SQIVND (reference sequence).

Worth noting for this clone: The read ends 3 residues before the CDR3 terminus; that terminus is restored from the germline J gene. The rearrangement joins TRBV5-8 to TRBJ2-1; 7 bases agree with TRBD1. Germline CDR1 is SGHTS and CDR2 is YDEGEE. The junction had 10 bases not matched to a gene; V was cut back by 2 bases and J by 8 bases. The CDR3 consists of 15 residues. The CDR3 sequence: CASSFTTGRAYEQFF. The covered CDR3 bases are TGTGCCAGCAGCTTTACGACAGGGCGGGCGTATGAG.

CDR3 bases read: TGCGCCAGCAGCTTGGGTGGCGGTAGCAATCAGCCC. Protein sequence: CASSLGGGSNQP. The entire CDR3 sequence reads CASSLGGGSNQPQHF. The J gene is TRBJ1-5, the V gene TRBV5-1; D is unclear. Read data end 3 residues before the CDR3 end; the end is taken from the germline J gene. CDR1 SGHRS and CDR2 YFSETQ come from the germline V gene. V lost 0 bases, J lost 0 bases, and 7 bases lay in between. The CDR3 is 15 residues long.

In the case of this clone: The read terminates 3 residues before the CDR3 end, so the remaining end is supplied by the germline J gene. This chain joins TRBV7-6 and TRBJ2-1; a weak D match, TRBD1 (5 bases). The CDR3 length is 13 residues. Trimming left V 6 bases short and J 7 bases short, with 13 bases between. In germline, CDR1 is SGHVS, CDR2 FNYEAQ. Incomplete CDR3 DNA: TGTGCCAGCAGAGTTACCCAGGGAAATGAG. This codes for CASRVTQGNE. The whole CDR3 sequence is CASRVTQGNEQFF.

About this clone: From the germline J gene comes the end of the CDR3, since the read stops 3 residues before it. The V call is TRBV29-1, the J call TRBJ1-5, with unresolved D. The germline CDR1 and CDR2 sequences are SQVTM and ANQGSEA. V lost 4 bases, J lost 8 bases, and 15 bases lay in between. This CDR3 comprises 13 residues. Incomplete CDR3 DNA: TGCAGCGTTGTCACCTCGACCGGGGAGCCC. This translates into CSVVTSTGEP. The whole CDR3 sequence is CSVVTSTGEPQHF.

Turning to this clone: Read data end 3 residues before the CDR3 end; the end is taken from the germline J gene. The chain couples TRBV20-1 to TRBJ2-1; TRBD2 matches 11 bases. Germline CDR1 is DFQATT and CDR2 is SNEGSKA (reference sequence). The CDR3 loop spans 14 amino acids. The junction had 2 bases not matched to a gene; V was cut back by 4 bases and J by 3 bases. CDR3: CSAMTSGDYNEQFF. The covered CDR3 bases are TGCAGTGCTATGACTAGCGGGGACTACAATGAG.

To note about this clone: The read terminates 3 residues before the CDR3 end, so the remaining end is supplied by the germline J gene. V and J are TRBV20-1 and TRBJ1-6, with D perhaps matching TRBD1 (6 bases). The CDR3 extends over 13 amino acids. V lost 1 base and J 7 bases, leaving 8 bases between the germline ends. CDR1 is DFQATT and CDR2 is SNEGSKA in the germline V gene (reference sequence). CDR3 region: CSARVQGNSPLHF. Partial CDR3 DNA: TGCAGTGCTAGAGTACAGGGCAATTCACCC.

With respect to this clone: The DNA ends 3 residues before the CDR3 does, and the rest of the CDR3 is filled in from the germline J gene. The chain recombines TRBV9 with TRBJ1-3, with D possibly TRBD1 on 6 matching bases. Looked up from germline, CDR1 is SGDLS and CDR2 is YYNGEE. The CDR3 covers 17 residues. Trimming stripped 0 bases from V and 2 bases from J, with 15 bases between. CDR3 bases read: TGTGCCAGCAGCGTAGGGCATATAACAGGGACTGGAAACACC. Amino acids: CASSVGHITGTGNT. The full CDR3 protein is CASSVGHITGTGNTIYF.

The DNA read from the CDR3 is TGTGCCAGTAGTACCCTTTTAGCGGATGAG. It yields the protein CASSTLLADE. The full CDR3 protein reads CASSTLLADEQFF. This rearrangement joins TRBV19 to TRBJ2-1; possible D gene TRBD2, 6 bases. The CDR3 end is not reached by the read, which stops 3 residues before it; the germline J gene fills it in. Germline V gene lookup returns CDR1 LNHDA and CDR2 SQIVND (reference sequence). Deletions cut 4 bases from V and 8 bases from J, with 12 bases between. The length of the CDR3 is 13 residues.

To note about this clone: With the read ending 3 residues before the CDR3 end, the germline J gene is used to fill in that end. The V and J genes are TRBV20-1 and TRBJ2-5; D might be TRBD2 (5 bases). The ends were cut back, 8 bases at V and 0 bases at J, with 16 bases in the middle. The germline V gene has CDR1 DFQATT and CDR2 SNEGSKA (reference sequence). There are 14 residues in the CDR3. CDR3 in amino acids: CSPASRRNQETQYF. The CDR3 bases that were read are TGCAGTCCCGCTAGTAGGAGGAACCAAGAGACC.

With regard to this clone: The read finishes 3 residues shy of the CDR3 end, and the germline J gene is used to complete it. The rearrangement links TRBV13 to TRBJ1-4, with D perhaps TRBD1 (5 bases). The CDR3 totals 19 residues. In germline, CDR1 is PRHDT, CDR2 FYEKMQ (reference sequence). This CDR3 is CASSSTLAGGLSGANVLFF. The covered CDR3 bases are TGTGCCAGCAGCTCGACTCTAGCGGGGGGACTTTCTGGGGCCAACGTA.

In regard to this clone: The DNA ends 3 residues before the CDR3 does, and the rest of the CDR3 is filled in from the germline J gene. The chain carries TRBV11-2 and TRBJ2-3, with D unresolved. The V gene's germline CDR1 is SGHAT and CDR2 FQNNGV. Trimming took off 1 base at V and 5 bases at J, with 7 bases between the two ends. CDR3 length equals 13 residues. The covered CDR3 bases are TGTGCCAGCAGCTTAGGCGCGGAAGATACG. It is translated as CASSLGAEDT. The full CDR3 reads CASSLGAEDTQYF.